These 22 T cell receptor beta chains came from one sample sequenced in a study of shared clonotypes between healthy human individuals (dated by TCRdb to about 2020). The receptor library was made with the immunoSEQ multiplex PCR assay. As stored in TCRdb, this immuneACCESS dataset retains in-frame rearrangements with V and J assigned. A fraction of the clones does not appear; measured against another copy, unresolved V genes explain less than half of the discrepancy, and the remainder lacks a known reason. The sample table lists about 2 million clones, 85% to 95% of them with a count of one. Together, the top ten hold 0.1% to 0.15% of the sample. Sequencing was done on a sample of naive CD4+ T cells sorted from blood. The cell subset or site label of this sample denotes: CD45RA+ positively selected. The receptor source for this set is a man between 18 and 29 years old in good health.

The chain employs TRBV6-5 and TRBJ1-3, with 8 positions matching TRBD1. The CDR3 length is 15 residues. Germline-derived CDR1 and CDR2 are MNHEY and SVGAGI. V was clipped by 0 bases and J by 4 bases; unmatched bases: 2. The CDR3 DNA reads TGTGCCAGCAGTTACTCGCGACAGGGGGGAAACACCATATATTTT. Translated, it gives CASSYSRQGGNTIYF.

The chain employs TRBV25-1 and TRBJ2-2; 9 bases are shared with TRBD1. Germline V gene lookup returns CDR1 MGHDK and CDR2 SYGVNS. The CDR3 runs 14 residues. With 8 bases clipped from V and 2 bases from J, the junction kept 3 bases outside the gene matches. CDR3 loop: CASGDRVNTGELFF. CDR3 in DNA: TGTGCCAGCGGGGACAGGGTTAACACCGGGGAGCTGTTTTTT. Looking up the rest from reference TRBV25-1 and TRBJ2-2 gives the full variable domain: EADIYQTPRYLVIGTGKKITLECSQTMGHDKMYWYQQDPGMELHLIHYSYGVNSTEKGDLSSESTVSRIRTEHFPLTLESARPSHTSQYLCASGDRVNTGELFFGEGSRLTVL.

The chain employs TRBV19 and TRBJ1-6; D gene uncertain. The CDR3 is made up of 15 amino acids. V lost 1 base and J 6 bases, leaving 10 bases between the germline ends. CDR1 and CDR2 from the germline V gene are LNHDA and SQIVND (reference sequence). DNA for the CDR3: TGTGCCAGTAGTATAGGTGGCAGCCTTAATTCACCCCTCCACTTT. This gives the protein CASSIGGSLNSPLHF.

Worth noting for this clone: The sample holds other DNA sequences that translate to the same CDR3. This sequence joins TRBV27 and TRBJ1-4, with D possibly TRBD1 on 5 matching bases. The V gene lost 3 bases and the J gene lost 2 bases, with 7 bases spanning the gap. Germline V gives CDR1 MNHEY, CDR2 SMNVEV (reference sequence). The CDR3 covers 14 residues. CDR3 sequence: CASSFAGTNEKLFF. In DNA, the CDR3 is TGTGCCAGCAGTTTCGCAGGGACTAATGAAAAACTGTTTTTT.

The V and J genes are TRBV10-3 and TRBJ2-3, with TRBD2 identical over 9 bases. CDR1 is ENHRY and CDR2 is SYGVKD in the germline V gene. The CDR3 contains 16 residues. The V segment lost 5 bases and the J segment 0 bases; nucleotides outside the gene matches: 6. For the CDR3, the DNA is TGTGCCATCAGTCTGACTAGCGGATCTAGCACAGATACGCAGTATTTT. Residues: CAISLTSGSSTDTQYF.

V gene TRBV12-5 combines with J gene TRBJ2-7; TRBD1 aligns across 8 bases. The V and J ends lost 7 bases and 2 bases, in that order; junction bases with no gene match: 7. The CDR3 covers 14 residues. Germline assignment: CDR1 LGHNT and CDR2 FRNRAP. The CDR3 DNA is TGTGCTAGTGCCAAGGACAGGGATACCTACGAGCAGTACTTC. This gives the protein CASAKDRDTYEQYF.

The chain combines TRBV30 with TRBJ2-3, with TRBD1 identical over 8 bases. CDR1 is GTSNPN, CDR2 SVGIG, per germline (reference sequence). Germline trimming cut 2 bases from V and 1 base from J; bases unmatched to any gene: 5. The CDR3 has 15 amino acids. This chain's CDR3 is CAWSQGQGRTDTQYF. The CDR3 DNA reads TGTGCCTGGAGTCAAGGACAGGGTCGCACAGATACGCAGTATTTT.

The rearrangement joins TRBV29-1 to TRBJ1-4; a possible D gene is TRBD1 (6 bases). This CDR3 has 13 amino acids. V shed 5 bases and J shed 4 bases, with 11 bases lying between them. Germline loops: CDR1 SQVTM, CDR2 ANQGSEA. The CDR3 here is CSVQTGGNEKLFF. DNA of the CDR3: TGCAGCGTTCAGACAGGCGGTAATGAAAAACTGTTTTTT.

The V and J genes are TRBV5-1 and TRBJ2-2, with D hard to call. The length of the CDR3 is 13 residues. V was trimmed by 0 bases and J by 7 bases, leaving 7 bases between them. CDR1 is SGHRS, CDR2 YFSETQ, per germline. CDR3: CASSLGVIGELFF. The CDR3 DNA reads TGCGCCAGCAGCTTGGGCGTAATCGGGGAGCTGTTTTTT.

The sample holds a few counts of this clone. The chain is built from TRBV10-3 and TRBJ1-1; the D gene is possibly TRBD1 (5 bases). The CDR3 has 12 residues. Germline-derived CDR1 and CDR2 are ENHRY and SYGVKD. V lost 3 bases, J lost 4 bases, and 6 bases lay in between. The CDR3 sequence: CAISEGVTEAFF. The DNA for the CDR3 is TGTGCCATCAGTGAAGGGGTCACTGAAGCTTTCTTT.

The gene calls are TRBV6-5 and TRBJ2-1; maybe TRBD1 (6 bases). Germline CDR1 and CDR2: MNHEY and SVGAGI. V was shortened by 0 bases and J by 9 bases, with 9 bases between the two germline ends. The CDR3 sequence is 13 residues long. The CDR3 sequence is CASSYSRGGEQFF. Here the CDR3 DNA reads TGTGCCAGCAGTTACTCCAGGGGTGGTGAGCAGTTCTTC.

The count of this clone is one. The rearrangement links TRBV30 to TRBJ1-2; 10 nucleotides line up with TRBD1. Germline trimming cut 8 bases from V and 7 bases from J; bases unmatched to any gene: 10. Germline CDR1 GTSNPN, CDR2 SVGIG (reference sequence). This CDR3 contains 13 residues. DNA of the CDR3: TGTGCCAGGACGGGACAGGGGTCTTTTGGCTACACCTTC. This gives the protein CARTGQGSFGYTF.

This clone appeared a single time. The V call is TRBV5-4, the J call TRBJ1-1; no reliable D call. This CDR3 has 15 residues. CDR1 and CDR2 (germline): SGHNT, YYREEE (reference sequence). V was cut by 0 bases and J by 3 bases, with 12 bases left in between. In DNA, the CDR3 is TGTGCCAGCAGCTTGGTAGGTGCCGGGGACACTGAAGCTTTCTTT. Residues: CASSLVGAGDTEAFF.

V gene TRBV6-6 combines with J gene TRBJ2-1, with TRBD2 identical over 8 bases. V lost 6 bases, J lost 5 bases, and 9 bases stayed unmatched. This CDR3 has 15 residues. The germline V gene encodes CDR1 MNHNY and CDR2 SVGAGI (reference sequence). The CDR3 nucleotides are TGTGCCAGCAGAAGAGGCACGGGGGGGAACAATGAGCAGTTCTTC. Amino acid sequence: CASRRGTGGNNEQFF.

About this clone: Other nucleotide sequences in the sample specify the same CDR3. The chain links TRBV6-1 to TRBJ1-3; no clear D gene. In germline, CDR1 is MNHNS, CDR2 SASEGT. V lost 0 bases, J lost 4 bases, and 4 bases lay in between. This CDR3 contains 13 residues. CDR3 amino acids: CASSEASGNTIYF. CDR3 nucleotides: TGTGCCAGCAGTGAAGCCTCCGGAAACACCATATATTTT.

As to this clone: The sample carries other DNA sequences with the same CDR3. The rearrangement uses TRBV4-1 and TRBJ2-5, with D uncertain. Trimming stripped 1 base from V and 1 base from J, with 4 bases between. CDR3 length equals 13 residues. Per the germline V gene, CDR1 is MGHRA and CDR2 is YSYEKL. For the CDR3, the DNA is TGCGCCAGCAGCCAAGTAATCCAAGAGACCCAGTACTTC. This codes for CASSQVIQETQYF.

The chain joins TRBV7-2 to TRBJ2-1; a weak D match, TRBD2 (6 bases). Per germline, CDR1 SGHTA and CDR2 FQGNSA. The CDR3 spans 16 residues. Trimming shortened V by 0 bases and J by 5 bases, and 14 bases separated the two germline ends. The CDR3: CASSLAGTGQNNEQFF. The CDR3 DNA is TGTGCCAGCAGCTTAGCGGGGACTGGCCAAAACAATGAGCAGTTCTTC.

The chain recombines TRBV15 with TRBJ1-4; D is uncertain. From germline, CDR1 is LNHNV and CDR2 YYDKDF (reference sequence). CDR3 length equals 14 residues. V was shortened by 1 base and J by 0 bases, with 3 bases between the two germline ends. The CDR3 region is CATSRGATNEKLFF. The CDR3 region has the DNA TGTGCCACCAGCAGAGGTGCAACTAATGAAAAACTGTTTTTT.

This clone has only one observation. The chain recombines TRBV30 with TRBJ2-5; 8 positions match TRBD2. The V segment lost 3 bases and the J segment 4 bases; nucleotides outside the gene matches: 7. There are 14 residues in the CDR3. Germline CDR1 is GTSNPN and CDR2 is SVGIG (reference sequence). CDR3: CAWRGGGSGETQYF. Here the CDR3 DNA reads TGTGCCTGGAGGGGCGGGGGGTCTGGAGAGACCCAGTACTTC. The whole variable domain, remainder taken from reference TRBV30 and TRBJ2-5, is SQTIHQWPATLVQPVGSPLSLECTVEGTSNPNLYWYRQAAGRGLQLLFYSVGIGQISSEVPQNLSASRPQDRQFILSSKKLLLSDSGFYLCAWRGGGSGETQYFGPGTRLLVL.

The chain recombines TRBV7-8 with TRBJ1-5; weak D call: TRBD1 (5 bases). The CDR3 totals 16 residues. V was pared by 1 base and J by 6 bases, with 16 bases between. From germline, CDR1 is SGHVS and CDR2 FQNEAQ. This CDR3 is CASSLDRAGLSQPQHF. Written as DNA, the CDR3 is TGTGCCAGCAGCTTAGATCGGGCAGGGTTAAGTCAGCCCCAGCATTTT.

V usage is TRBV7-3 and J usage is TRBJ1-5; 8 bases are shared with TRBD1. The CDR3 extends over 16 amino acids. V dropped 4 bases and J dropped 7; count of bases not matched to a gene: 12. Germline V gives CDR1 SGHTA, CDR2 FQGTGA. The CDR3 sequence is CASSSRKDREGQPQHF. The CDR3 nucleotides read TGTGCCAGCAGCTCCAGGAAGGACAGGGAAGGACAGCCCCAGCATTTT. Drawing the rest from reference TRBV7-3 and TRBJ1-5, the complete variable domain is GAGVSQTPSNKVTEKGKYVELRCDPISGHTALYWYRQSLGQGPEFLIYFQGTGAADDSGLPNDRFFAVRPEGSVSTLKIQRTERGDSAVYLCASSSRKDREGQPQHFGDGTRLSIL.

This clone appeared a single time. In the same sample, other DNA sequences code for this CDR3. J is TRBJ2-1 and V is TRBV6-6, with unresolved D. V was trimmed by 2 bases and J by 0 bases, leaving 8 bases between them. Germline V lookup: CDR1 MNHNY, CDR2 SVGAGI (reference sequence). The CDR3 spans 15 residues. The CDR3 here is CASSYGPSSYNEQFF. CDR3 DNA: TGTGCCAGCAGTTACGGGCCGAGCTCCTACAATGAGCAGTTCTTC.